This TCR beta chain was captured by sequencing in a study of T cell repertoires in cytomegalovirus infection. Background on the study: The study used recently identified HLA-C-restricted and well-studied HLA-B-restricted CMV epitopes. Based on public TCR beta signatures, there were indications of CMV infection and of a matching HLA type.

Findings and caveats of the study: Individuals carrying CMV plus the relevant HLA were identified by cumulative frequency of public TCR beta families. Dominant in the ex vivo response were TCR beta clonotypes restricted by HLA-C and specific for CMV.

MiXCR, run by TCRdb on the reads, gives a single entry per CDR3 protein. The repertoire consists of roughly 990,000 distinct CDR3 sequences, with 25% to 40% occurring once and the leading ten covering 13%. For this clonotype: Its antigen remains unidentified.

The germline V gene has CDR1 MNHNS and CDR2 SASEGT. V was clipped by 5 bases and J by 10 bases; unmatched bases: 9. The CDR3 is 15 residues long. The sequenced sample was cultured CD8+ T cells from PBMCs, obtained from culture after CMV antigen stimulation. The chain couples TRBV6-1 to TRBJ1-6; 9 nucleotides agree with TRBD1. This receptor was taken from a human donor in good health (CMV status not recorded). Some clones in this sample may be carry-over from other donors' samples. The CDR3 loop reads CASSSSDRGGSPLHF. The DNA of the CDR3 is TGTGCCAGCAGTTCCTCGGACAGGGGTGGGTCACCCCTCCACTTT.